A single sample is the source of the 25 T cell receptor beta chains below, sequenced in a study of T-cell memory formation after mild COVID-19. TCRdb re-called the 5' RACE reads with MiXCR, one entry per CDR3 protein. The sample lists roughly 510,000 distinct CDR3 sequences, roughly 17% occurring once. Input material: PBMCs or a T cell subset sorted from them (not recorded which). The receptor set was obtained from an adult woman who had mild COVID-19 (a few samples of this study predate the infection). Cell type and time point are not known.

A single count supports this clonotype. CDR3 DNA: TGCGCCAGCAGCTTGGCAAGTTTGACGGGCGGGACCCAGTACTTC. Amino acids: CASSLASLTGGTQYF. This chain links TRBV5-1 with TRBJ2-5; no clear D gene. The CDR3 contains 15 residues. V lost 0 bases and J 7 bases, leaving 16 bases between the germline ends. CDR1 is SGHRS, CDR2 YFSETQ, per germline.

The chain recombines TRBV29-1 with TRBJ1-2; no reliable D call. The CDR3 loop spans 13 amino acids. Between the trimmed V and J ends, which lost 0 bases and 4 bases, there was a span of 9 bases. In germline, CDR1 is SQVTM, CDR2 ANQGSEA. CDR3 nucleotides: TGCAGCGTTGAAGATTTCCCCCCCTATGGCTACACCTTC. Amino acids: CSVEDFPPYGYTF.

In its sample, this clonotype was seen a few times. The chain uses TRBV27 and TRBJ2-1; 7 bases agree with TRBD1. The CDR3 is made up of 15 amino acids. Germline V gene lookup returns CDR1 MNHEY and CDR2 SMNVEV (reference sequence). Unmatched junction bases numbered 10, after V lost 6 bases and J lost 5 bases. Written as DNA, the CDR3 is TGTGCCAGCAGCCCCGGGACAGATCGGGACAATGAGCAGTTCTTC. Amino acids: CASSPGTDRDNEQFF.

This clonotype was detected a few times. The gene calls are TRBV6-6 and TRBJ2-7; 7 bases map to TRBD1. The CDR3 totals 15 residues. V trimming: 2 bases; J trimming: 1 base; junction bases outside the gene matches: 5. CDR1 is MNHNY, CDR2 SVGAGI, per germline (reference sequence). CDR3 sequence: CASSYPPGQSYEQYF. CDR3 bases: TGTGCCAGCAGTTACCCCCCGGGACAGTCCTACGAGCAGTACTTC.

This clonotype was counted a few times. The V gene is TRBV28, the J gene TRBJ2-6; D is unresolved. This CDR3 spans 12 amino acids. V shed 8 bases and J shed 1 base, with 3 bases lying between them. Germline CDR1 MDHEN, CDR2 SYDVKM. The chain's CDR3 is CASYSGANVLTF. CDR3 nucleotide sequence: TGTGCCAGCTATTCTGGGGCCAACGTCCTGACTTTC.

A few counts support this clonotype. The CDR3 region is CSASYGTSSYEQYF. CDR3 nucleotides: TGCAGTGCTAGTTACGGGACTAGCAGCTACGAGCAGTACTTC. The chain is built from TRBV20-1 and TRBJ2-7; 9 bases match TRBD2. CDR3 length: 14 residues. V lost 3 bases to trimming and J lost 3 bases; unmatched junction nucleotides: 6. Germline V CDR1 and CDR2: DFQATT, SNEGSKA (reference sequence).

This clonotype was detected a few times. The chain carries TRBV6-2 or TRBV6-3 and TRBJ1-1; the D is unclear. V lost 5 bases and J 0 bases, leaving 16 bases between the germline ends. CDR1 and CDR2 (germline): MNHEY, SVGEGT. The CDR3 length is 16 residues. CDR3 amino acids: CASSPRGSRMNTEAFF. Written as DNA, the CDR3 is TGTGCCAGCAGTCCCCGGGGTAGCAGGATGAACACTGAAGCTTTCTTT.

Ten or more counts support this clonotype. This sequence joins TRBV29-1 and TRBJ2-3; D call uncertain. The CDR3 loop spans 10 amino acids. CDR1 is SQVTM and CDR2 is ANQGSEA in the germline V gene. CDR3 nucleotide sequence: TGCAGTGCTTTGATAGATACGCAGTATTTT. Translation: CSALIDTQYF.

This clonotype was found a few times. The rearrangement uses TRBV20-1 and TRBJ2-1, with 7 bases matching TRBD2. Germline lookup yields CDR1 DFQATT and CDR2 SNEGSKA (reference sequence). V dropped 0 bases and J dropped 1; count of bases not matched to a gene: 0. This CDR3 region has 14 residues. The CDR3 here is CSARELASYNEQFF. The CDR3 DNA reads as TGCAGTGCTAGAGAACTAGCGTCCTACAATGAGCAGTTCTTC.

V and J are TRBV6-1 and TRBJ2-3, with 10 positions matching TRBD1. The CDR3 has 14 residues. After removal of 6 bases from V and 4 bases from J, the junction contained 4 bases not matched to a gene. Germline V lookup: CDR1 MNHNS, CDR2 SASEGT. The CDR3 reads CASRMTGGADTQYF. Written as DNA, the CDR3 is TGTGCCAGCAGGATGACAGGGGGCGCAGATACGCAGTATTTT.

This chain uses TRBV7-9 with TRBJ2-7, with D possibly matching TRBD1 (5 bases). V dropped 5 bases and J dropped 12 bases, with 20 bases sitting between them. The CDR3 covers 13 residues. CDR1 is SEHNR and CDR2 is FQNEAQ in the germline V gene (reference sequence). The chain's CDR3 is CASSAEIEQGVYF. The CDR3 nucleotides are TGTGCCAGCAGCGCGGAAATCGAGCAAGGGGTGTACTTC.

V gene TRBV7-9 combines with J gene TRBJ2-1; possibly TRBD2 for D (6 bases). Germline-derived CDR1 and CDR2 are SEHNR and FQNEAQ (reference sequence). V was clipped by 5 bases and J by 8 bases, with 13 bases between them. The CDR3 extends over 13 amino acids. The CDR3, as DNA: TGTGCCAGCAGCCCCGGGGGTTCGGATGAGCAGTTCTTC. This translates into CASSPGGSDEQFF.

This rearrangement joins TRBV5-1 to TRBJ1-2, with 7 bases that match TRBD1. This CDR3 has 12 amino acids. Per germline, CDR1 SGHRS and CDR2 YFSETQ. With 4 bases clipped from V and 8 bases from J, the junction kept 5 bases outside the gene matches. CDR3: CASSIDRDGYTF. CDR3 bases: TGCGCCAGCAGCATAGACAGGGACGGCTACACCTTC.

Only a few counts were recorded for this clonotype. The chain links TRBV7-9 to TRBJ1-3, with a possible D match to TRBD1 (5 bases). This CDR3 contains 15 residues. The germline V gene has CDR1 SEHNR and CDR2 FQNEAQ (reference sequence). Deletions cut 0 bases from V and 5 bases from J, with 11 bases between. The CDR3 loop is CASSLAGQLRNTIYF. In nucleotides, the CDR3 is TGTGCCAGCAGCTTAGCGGGGCAGCTAAGAAACACCATATATTTT. The variable domain in full, with the rest retrieved from reference TRBV7-9 and TRBJ1-3, is DTGVSQNPRHKITKRGQNVTFRCDPISEHNRLYWYRQTLGQGPEFLTYFQNEAQLEKSRLLSDRFSAERPKGSFSTLEIQRTEQGDSAMYLCASSLAGQLRNTIYFGEGSWLTVV.

The chain joins TRBV19 to TRBJ1-2; TRBD1 is a possible D gene (5 bases). Germline-derived CDR1 and CDR2 are LNHDA and SQIVND (reference sequence). The CDR3 length is 13 residues. V was clipped by 7 bases and J by 7 bases, with 16 bases between them. Here the CDR3 reads CASTARVGGGYTF. CDR3 bases: TGTGCCAGTACGGCCAGGGTAGGTGGTGGCTACACCTTC.

Only a few counts were recorded for this clonotype. This chain joins TRBV3-1 and TRBJ2-1; D perhaps matches TRBD1 (6 bases). CDR3 size: 15 residues. The ends were cut back, 1 base at V and 7 bases at J, with 14 bases in the middle. CDR1 is LGHDT, CDR2 YNNKEL, per germline (reference sequence). The CDR3 DNA sequence: TGTGCCAGCAGCCAAGGATGGGGGCTTTATAATGAGCAGTTCTTC. This encodes CASSQGWGLYNEQFF.

The chain links TRBV27 to TRBJ1-1; 9 nucleotides align to TRBD1. V dropped 6 bases and J dropped 11; count of bases not matched to a gene: 10. Germline-derived CDR1 and CDR2 are MNHEY and SMNVEV (reference sequence). The CDR3 contains 13 residues. The CDR3 reads CASRLRDRDRAFF. In nucleotides, the CDR3 is TGTGCCAGCAGGCTCCGGGACAGGGATCGGGCTTTCTTT.

This chain uses TRBV20-1 with TRBJ2-3; possibly TRBD1 for D (6 bases). The CDR3 runs 16 residues. Per germline, CDR1 DFQATT and CDR2 SNEGSKA (reference sequence). V lost 1 base, J lost 4 bases, and 18 bases lay in between. The CDR3 region has the DNA TGCAGTGCTAGAGTCTGGACAGAGGTCAGCCCAGATACGCAGTATTTT. Its protein product is CSARVWTEVSPDTQYF.

This chain connects TRBV19 to TRBJ1-2; D remains ambiguous. This CDR3 region has 15 residues. CDR1 and CDR2 (germline): LNHDA, SQIVND (reference sequence). V was pared by 0 bases and J by 9 bases, with 17 bases between. CDR3 sequence reads: CASSIDPRLTVSYTF. The DNA for the CDR3 is TGTGCCAGTAGTATAGATCCACGGCTAACTGTAAGCTACACCTTC.

The chain links TRBV30 to TRBJ1-1; D might be TRBD1 (5 bases). Germline V gene sequence: CDR1 GTSNPN, CDR2 SVGIG (reference sequence). The CDR3 totals 13 residues. Trimming removed 3 bases from V and 5 bases from J, with 13 bases in between. CDR3 DNA: TGTGCCTGGAGGGGGTTAAGGGGAACTGAAGCTTTCTTT. This codes for CAWRGLRGTEAFF.

This clonotype appeared a few times. The gene calls are TRBV20-1 and TRBJ1-1; D is ambiguous. The CDR3 has 12 residues. The germline V gene encodes CDR1 DFQATT and CDR2 SNEGSKA (reference sequence). Trimming shortened V by 1 base and J by 0 bases, and 3 bases separated the two germline ends. CDR3 nucleotides: TGCAGTGCTAGAGGGATGAACACTGAAGCTTTCTTT. It codes for CSARGMNTEAFF.

This clonotype has only a few counts. The genes are TRBV5-5 and TRBJ2-5; D remains unclear. Per the germline V gene, CDR1 is SGHKS and CDR2 is YYEKEE (reference sequence). V was clipped by 1 base and J by 5 bases, with 12 bases between them. This CDR3 has 14 residues. CDR3 sequence: CASSLWTPRETQYF. CDR3 coding DNA: TGTGCCAGCAGCTTGTGGACCCCGAGGGAGACCCAGTACTTC.

There are a few counts of this clonotype. The rearrangement links TRBV9 to TRBJ2-5; 7 bases match TRBD2. The length of the CDR3 is 14 residues. Looked up from germline, CDR1 is SGDLS and CDR2 is YYNGEE. V was clipped by 0 bases and J by 5 bases; unmatched bases: 4. The CDR3 loop is CASSVGEGVETQYF. CDR3 nucleotide sequence: TGTGCCAGCAGCGTAGGGGAGGGCGTGGAGACCCAGTACTTC.

The chain is built from TRBV4-2 and TRBJ1-2; D is unclear. V lost 0 bases to trimming and J lost 7 bases, with 3 bases between them. The CDR3 contains 11 residues. Germline V gene data show CDR1 as LGHNA and CDR2 as YNFKEQ. CDR3 amino acids: CASSQDFGYTF. CDR3 in DNA: TGTGCCAGCAGCCAAGATTTTGGCTACACCTTC.

This clonotype was found a few times. This rearrangement joins TRBV7-2 to TRBJ2-3, with 8 bases that match TRBD1. The CDR3 is made up of 15 amino acids. Unmatched junction bases numbered 7, after V lost 4 bases and J lost 4 bases. Germline CDR1 and CDR2: SGHTA and FQGNSA. CDR3 amino acids: CASSSGQGHSDTQYF. The CDR3 coding sequence is TGTGCCAGCAGCTCAGGACAGGGACACTCAGATACGCAGTATTTT. Full variable domain (missing parts from reference TRBV7-2 and TRBJ2-3): GAGVSQSPSNKVTEKGKDVELRCDPISGHTALYWYRQSLGQGLEFLIYFQGNSAPDKSGLPSDRFSAERTGGSVSTLTIQRTQQEDSAVYLCASSSGQGHSDTQYFGPGTRLTVL.